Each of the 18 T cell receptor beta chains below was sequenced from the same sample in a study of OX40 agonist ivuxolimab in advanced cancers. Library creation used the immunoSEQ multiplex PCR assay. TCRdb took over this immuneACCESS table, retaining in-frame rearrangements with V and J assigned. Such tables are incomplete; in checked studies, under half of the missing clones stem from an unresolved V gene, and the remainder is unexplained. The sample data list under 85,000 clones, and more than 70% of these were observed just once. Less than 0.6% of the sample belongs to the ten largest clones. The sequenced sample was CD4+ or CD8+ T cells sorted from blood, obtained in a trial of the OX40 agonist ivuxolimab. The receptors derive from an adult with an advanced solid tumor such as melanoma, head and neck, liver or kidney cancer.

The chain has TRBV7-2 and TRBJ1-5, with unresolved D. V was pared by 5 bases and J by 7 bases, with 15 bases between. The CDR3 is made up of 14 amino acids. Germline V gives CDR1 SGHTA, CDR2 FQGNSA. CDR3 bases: TGTGCCAGCAGCGCCCTCAATGGAGGACAGCCCCAGCATTTT. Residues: CASSALNGGQPQHF.

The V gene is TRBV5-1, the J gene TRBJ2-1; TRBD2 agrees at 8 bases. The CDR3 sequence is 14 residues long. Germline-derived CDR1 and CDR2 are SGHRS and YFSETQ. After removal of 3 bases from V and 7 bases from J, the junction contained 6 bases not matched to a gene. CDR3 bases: TGCGCCAGCAGCTCGCCGACTAGCGAAAATGAGCAGTTCTTC. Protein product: CASSSPTSENEQFF.

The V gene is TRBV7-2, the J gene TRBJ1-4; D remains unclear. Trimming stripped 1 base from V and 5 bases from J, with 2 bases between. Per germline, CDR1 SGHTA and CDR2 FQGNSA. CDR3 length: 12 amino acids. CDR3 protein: CASSLGNEKLFF. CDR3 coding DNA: TGTGCCAGCAGCTTAGGAAATGAAAAACTGTTTTTT. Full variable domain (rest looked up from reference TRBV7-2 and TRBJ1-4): GAGVSQSPSNKVTEKGKDVELRCDPISGHTALYWYRQSLGQGLEFLIYFQGNSAPDKSGLPSDRFSAERTGGSVSTLTIQRTQQEDSAVYLCASSLGNEKLFFGSGTQLSVL.

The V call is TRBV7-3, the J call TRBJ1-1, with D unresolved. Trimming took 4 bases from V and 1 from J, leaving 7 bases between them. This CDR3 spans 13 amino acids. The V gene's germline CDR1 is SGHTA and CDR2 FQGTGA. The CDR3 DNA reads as TGTGCCAGCAGCTCATACGGGAACACTGAAGCTTTCTTT. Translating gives CASSSYGNTEAFF. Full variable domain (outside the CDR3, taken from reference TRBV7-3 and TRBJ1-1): GAGVSQTPSNKVTEKGKYVELRCDPISGHTALYWYRQSLGQGPEFLIYFQGTGAADDSGLPNDRFFAVRPEGSVSTLKIQRTERGDSAVYLCASSSYGNTEAFFGQGTRLTVV.

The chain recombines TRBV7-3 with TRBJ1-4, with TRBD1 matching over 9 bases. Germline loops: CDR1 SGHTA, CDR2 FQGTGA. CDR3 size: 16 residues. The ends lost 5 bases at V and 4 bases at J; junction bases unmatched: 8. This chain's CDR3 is CASSPGQGRSNEKLFF. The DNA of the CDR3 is TGTGCCAGCAGCCCAGGACAGGGGAGGAGTAATGAAAAACTGTTTTTT.

The CDR3 loop is CASSLMGNTEAFF. The CDR3 region has the DNA TGTGCCAGCAGCTTGATGGGGAACACTGAAGCTTTCTTT. V usage is TRBV7-2 and J usage is TRBJ1-1; D gene ambiguous. V was shortened by 3 bases and J by 1 base, with 6 bases between the two germline ends. There are 13 residues in the CDR3. Germline V CDR1 and CDR2: SGHTA, FQGNSA.

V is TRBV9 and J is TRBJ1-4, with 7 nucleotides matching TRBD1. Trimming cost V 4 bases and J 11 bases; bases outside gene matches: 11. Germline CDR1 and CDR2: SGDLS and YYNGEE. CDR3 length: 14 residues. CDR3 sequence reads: CASSPRQGEGKLFF. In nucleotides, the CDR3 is TGTGCCAGCAGCCCCCGACAGGGTGAGGGGAAACTGTTTTTT.

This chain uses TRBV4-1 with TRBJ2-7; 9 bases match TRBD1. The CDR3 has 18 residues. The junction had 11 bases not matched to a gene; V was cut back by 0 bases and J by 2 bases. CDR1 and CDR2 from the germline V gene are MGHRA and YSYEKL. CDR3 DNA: TGCGCCAGCAGCCAAGAGTTGGCGAGATGGACAGGGGCCTACGAGCAGTACTTC. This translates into CASSQELARWTGAYEQYF.

The CDR3 protein is CASSQSPTSIGETQYF. The CDR3 region has the DNA TGTGCCAGCAGCCAATCCCCCACTAGTATCGGAGAGACCCAGTACTTC. The chain uses TRBV4-2 and TRBJ2-5, with a possible D match to TRBD2 (5 bases). Between the trimmed V and J ends, which lost 2 bases and 4 bases, there was a span of 17 bases. CDR1 LGHNA and CDR2 YNFKEQ come from the germline V gene. The CDR3 extends over 16 amino acids.

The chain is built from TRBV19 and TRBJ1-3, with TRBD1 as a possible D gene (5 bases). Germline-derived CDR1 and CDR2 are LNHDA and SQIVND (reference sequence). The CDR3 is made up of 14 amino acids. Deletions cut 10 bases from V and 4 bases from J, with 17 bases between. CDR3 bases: TGTGCCACCCTAGACCGCGGGGGAGGAAACACCATATATTTT. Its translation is CATLDRGGGNTIYF.

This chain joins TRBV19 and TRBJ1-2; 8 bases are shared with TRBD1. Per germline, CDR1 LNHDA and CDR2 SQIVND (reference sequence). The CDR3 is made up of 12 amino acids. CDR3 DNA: TGTGCGGCAGGGGGCACGAGCTATGGCTACACCTTC. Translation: CAAGGTSYGYTF.

The CDR3 coding sequence is TGTGCCAGCAGCAAGGGACAGGGCAGCTCCTACGAGCAGTACTTC. Translating it yields CASSKGQGSSYEQYF. The chain combines TRBV9 with TRBJ2-7; 9 bases agree with TRBD1. Germline values: CDR1 SGDLS, CDR2 YYNGEE. This CDR3 has 15 residues. Germline trimming cut 4 bases from V and 0 bases from J; bases unmatched to any gene: 5. The full variable domain, in which reference TRBV9 and TRBJ2-7 provide the parts outside the CDR3, is DSGVTQTPKHLITATGQRVTLRCSPRSGDLSVYWYQQSLDQGLQFLIQYYNGEERAKGNILERFSAQQFPDLHSELNLSSLELGDSALYFCASSKGQGSSYEQYFGPGTRLTVT.

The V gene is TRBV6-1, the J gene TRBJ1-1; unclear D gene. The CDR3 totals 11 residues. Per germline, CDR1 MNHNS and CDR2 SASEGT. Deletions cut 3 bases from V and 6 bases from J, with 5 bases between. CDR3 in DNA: TGTGCCAGCAGTGATTATGCTGAAGCTTTCTTT. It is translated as CASSDYAEAFF.

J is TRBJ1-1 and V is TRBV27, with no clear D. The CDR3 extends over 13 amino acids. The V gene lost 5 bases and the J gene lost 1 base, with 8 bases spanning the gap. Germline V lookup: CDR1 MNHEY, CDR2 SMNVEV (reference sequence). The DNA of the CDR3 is TGTGCCAGCAGTCCGTGGGGGAACACTGAAGCTTTCTTT. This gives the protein CASSPWGNTEAFF.

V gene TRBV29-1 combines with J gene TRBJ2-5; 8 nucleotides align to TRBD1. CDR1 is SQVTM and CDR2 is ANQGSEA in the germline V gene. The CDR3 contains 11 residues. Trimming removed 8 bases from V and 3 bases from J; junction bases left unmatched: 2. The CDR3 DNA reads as TGCAGCTCGGACAGGGAAGAGACCCAGTACTTC. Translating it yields CSSDREETQYF.

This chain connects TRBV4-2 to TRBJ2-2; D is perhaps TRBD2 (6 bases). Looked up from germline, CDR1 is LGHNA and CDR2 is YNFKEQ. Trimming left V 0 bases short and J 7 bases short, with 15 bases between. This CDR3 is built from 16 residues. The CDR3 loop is CASSQEGLGGDGELFF. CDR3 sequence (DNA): TGTGCCAGCAGCCAAGAGGGACTCGGGGGAGACGGGGAGCTGTTTTTT.

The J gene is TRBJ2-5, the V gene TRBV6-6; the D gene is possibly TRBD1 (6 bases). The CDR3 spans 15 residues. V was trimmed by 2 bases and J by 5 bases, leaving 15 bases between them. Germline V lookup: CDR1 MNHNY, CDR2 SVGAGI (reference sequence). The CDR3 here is CASSYIGTGRETQYF. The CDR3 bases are TGTGCCAGCAGTTACATAGGTACAGGGCGGGAGACCCAGTACTTC.

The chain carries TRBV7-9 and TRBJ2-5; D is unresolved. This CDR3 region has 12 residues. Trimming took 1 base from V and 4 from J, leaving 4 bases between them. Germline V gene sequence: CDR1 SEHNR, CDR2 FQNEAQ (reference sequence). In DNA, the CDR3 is TGTGCCAGCAGCTTAGTACGAGAGACCCAGTACTTC. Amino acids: CASSLVRETQYF. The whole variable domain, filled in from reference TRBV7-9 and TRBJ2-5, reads DTGVSQNPRHKITKRGQNVTFRCDPISEHNRLYWYRQTLGQGPEFLTYFQNEAQLEKSRLLSDRFSAERPKGSFSTLEIQRTEQGDSAMYLCASSLVRETQYFGPGTRLLVL.